The 9 T cell receptor beta chains presented below share a single source sample, sequenced in a study of cytomegalovirus exposure and HLA in healthy donors. Repertoires were generated with immunoSEQ multiplex PCR, while TCRdb's copy carries only in-frame clones and drops some. The repertoire has about 120,000 clones, about 96% of them found once; the top ten carry 1.7%. Sequencing was carried out using PBMCs. These receptors all come from a man aged 18 to 30 in good health and CMV-seronegative.

This chain links TRBV5-6 with TRBJ2-2; TRBD1 might be the D (5 bases). Trimming stripped 0 bases from V and 4 bases from J, with 13 bases between. The CDR3 runs to 16 residues. Per the germline V gene, CDR1 is SGHDT and CDR2 is YYEEEE. The CDR3 sequence is CASSLVSGMGTGELFF. CDR3 DNA sequence: TGTGCCAGCAGCTTGGTTTCAGGGATGGGCACCGGGGAGCTGTTTTTT.

This chain joins TRBV29-1 and TRBJ1-3; the D gene is possibly TRBD1 (6 bases). The CDR3 runs 12 residues. Germline CDR1 SQVTM, CDR2 ANQGSEA. The V end was cut by 3 bases, the J end by 4 bases, with 7 bases between. The CDR3: CSVDGTGNTIYF. In nucleotides, the CDR3 is TGCAGCGTTGACGGGACAGGAAACACCATATATTTT.

The chain carries TRBV5-1 and TRBJ2-7; TRBD2 matches at 11 bases. The V gene's germline CDR1 is SGHRS and CDR2 YFSETQ. Trimming at V came to 3 bases and at J to 3 bases, leaving 14 bases not matched to a gene. This CDR3 has 18 residues. CDR3 sequence: CASSSGETGTSGYYEQYF. The DNA of the CDR3 is TGCGCCAGCAGCTCCGGTGAAACCGGGACTAGCGGTTACTACGAGCAGTACTTC. The full variable domain, its missing parts supplied by reference TRBV5-1 and TRBJ2-7, is KAGVTQTPRYLIKTRGQQVTLSCSPISGHRSVSWYQQTPGQGLQFLFEYFSETQRNKGNFPGRFSGRQFSNSRSEMNVSTLELGDSALYLCASSSGETGTSGYYEQYFGPGTRLTVT.

The chain uses TRBV18 and TRBJ1-5, with a possible D match to TRBD1 (6 bases). V was trimmed by 6 bases and J by 8 bases, leaving 17 bases between them. CDR3 length: 14 amino acids. The germline CDR1 and CDR2 sequences are KGHSH and LQKENI. CDR3 protein: CASSLGHQEKPQHF. DNA of the CDR3: TGTGCCAGCTCCTTGGGACACCAAGAAAAGCCCCAGCATTTT. Supplemented by reference TRBV18 and TRBJ1-5, the full variable domain reads NAGVMQNPRHLVRRRGQEARLRCSPMKGHSHVYWYRQLPEEGLKFMVYLQKENIIDESGMPKERFSAEFPKEGPSILRIQQVVRGDSAAYFCASSLGHQEKPQHFGDGTRLSIL.

This clone was counted between two and nine times. This chain joins TRBV18 and TRBJ1-1; TRBD1 is a possible D gene (5 bases). Deletions cut 6 bases from V and 1 base from J, with 12 bases between. Germline values: CDR1 KGHSH, CDR2 LQKENI. The CDR3 has 14 residues. The CDR3 loop is CASSSGLTNTEAFF. DNA of the CDR3: TGTGCCAGCTCGTCAGGGCTAACGAACACTGAAGCTTTCTTT.

The rearrangement joins TRBV6-1 to TRBJ2-1, with 7 bases aligning to TRBD2. The CDR3 sequence is 14 residues long. V was clipped by 4 bases and J by 4 bases; unmatched bases: 4. CDR1 and CDR2 from the germline V gene are MNHNS and SASEGT. CDR3 DNA: TGTGCCAGCAGTGGGCTAGCGGCTTACAATGAGCAGTTCTTC. Its protein product is CASSGLAAYNEQFF.

The V and J genes are TRBV7-9 and TRBJ2-1; D remains unclear. This CDR3 spans 14 amino acids. The germline V gene has CDR1 SEHNR and CDR2 FQNEAQ (reference sequence). V lost 5 bases to trimming and J lost 4 bases, with 12 bases between them. The CDR3 nucleotides are TGTGCCAGCAGCCCTCGGGTCGCGTACAATGAGCAGTTCTTC. This encodes CASSPRVAYNEQFF.

The chain joins TRBV9 to TRBJ2-5, with 7 bases matching TRBD2. With 0 bases clipped from V and 0 bases from J, the junction kept 17 bases outside the gene matches. The CDR3 runs 20 residues. The germline V gene has CDR1 SGDLS and CDR2 YYNGEE. The CDR3 sequence: CASSVAGPNLAEQYQETQYF. The CDR3 DNA reads as TGTGCCAGCAGCGTAGCTGGACCCAATCTAGCGGAGCAGTACCAAGAGACCCAGTACTTC.

The chain employs TRBV13 and TRBJ2-7; TRBD2 might be the D (7 bases). The germline V gene encodes CDR1 PRHDT and CDR2 FYEKMQ (reference sequence). Trimming left V 5 bases short and J 0 bases short, with 14 bases between. The CDR3 has 15 amino acids. This CDR3 reads CASSAAGEGSYEQYF. In DNA, the CDR3 is TGTGCCAGCAGCGCAGCAGGGGAGGGCTCCTACGAGCAGTACTTC.